This T cell receptor (beta chain) was recorded in a study of PD-1 blockade in classical Hodgkin lymphoma (dated by TCRdb to 2020 to 2022). Background for the entire study: Nivolumab dosing was 3 mg/kg intravenously every 2 weeks, continuing until either disease progression or unacceptable toxicity. A peripheral blood immune signature of response to PD-1 blockade in classical Hodgkin lymphoma was defined using TCR beta sequencing and CyTOF. What the authors observed across the whole study: Trial patients achieving complete response had baseline diversity similar to newly diagnosed patients, whereas partial responders and progressors had significantly lower diversity. Lower diversity was observed in patients in whom nivolumab was started less than 1 year after ASCT, and these patients were excluded from later analyses so that confounding by immune reconstitution would be avoided. The study was limited to a single clinical trial cohort, and causes of repertoire differences, possibly disease activity or prior therapy, remained undefined. Baseline TCR diversity was reported to be lower in newly diagnosed patients than in healthy donors, and even lower in relapsed/refractory patients. A significant rise by C4D1 was seen in CD4+ but not CD8+ TCR diversity (p=0.0027 vs p=0.16), with the rise being most apparent in complete responders (p=0.02).

This sample's time point label indicates: cycle 4 day 1 (C4D1), after 6 weeks of nivolumab. Relapse after autologous stem cell transplantation had occurred in all trial patients, and cohorts A, B and C were distinguished by prior brentuximab vedotin exposure. A Miltenyi CD4+ T cell isolation kit was used for magnetic negative selection to purify CD4+ T cells from thawed PBMCs. The trial cohort included 45 to 65 patients with relapsed/refractory classical Hodgkin lymphoma, and each patient had a best overall response of complete response, partial response or progressive disease. In the multi-cohort phase II CheckMate 205 trial, trial patients received single-agent nivolumab. An independent review committee assessed best overall response by applying the 2007 International Working Group response criteria. PBMCs from the trial were collected at three points: immediately before nivolumab initiation (C1D1), and during therapy at cycle 2 day 1 and cycle 4 day 1. After peripheral blood was drawn into 8 mL Vacutainer Cell Preparation Tubes, PBMCs were isolated by centrifugation and then cryopreserved. Purified CD4+ and CD8+ fractions were prepared only for cases where an additional PBMC sample was available. Magnetically labelled cells were removed on LS columns in a quadroMACS separator, and the flow-through was collected as the purified fraction.

The junction shows trimming of 2 bases on V and 4 bases on J, and the gene matches do not reach 3 bases of it. CDR1 is given as SGHTA and CDR2 as FQGNSA, both from the germline V gene. Reading from cysteine to phenylalanine, the CDR3 counts 15 amino acids. Of the read, only the CDR3 DNA is kept; its 45 bases are in frame from base 1. The Qiagen DNeasy kit was used to extract genomic DNA both from unsorted PBMCs and from the negatively selected CD4+ and CD8+ fractions. TCR beta CDR3 regions were subjected to amplification by immunoSEQ multiplex PCR with primers that anneal to V and J segments. A synthetic immune receptor repertoire was used to minimize amplification bias, and remaining bias was computationally removed after sequencing. The source study handled its data this way. Custom Python scripts were used to quantify repertoire diversity as the Shannon entropy index. The unsorted, CD4+ and CD8+ repertoires were each analyzed separately, with the exception of combined analyses, where CD4+ and CD8+ sequences were merged in silico. Clonal expansion was defined as at least a 2-fold frequency increase after treatment relative to C1D1, with a pseudocount of 0.5 for undetected baseline clones. Clones with 0 or 1 copy at C1D1 were defined as singleton clones, while clones with 2 or more copies were defined as non-singleton clones. By matching protein sequences in sorted samples from the same patient, clones expanded in unsorted samples were annotated as CD4+, CD8+ or unknown. Wilcoxon tests on paired samples were used to test changes in diversity from C1D1 to C4D1. The immuneACCESS repertoire file appears here via TCRdb, limited to in-frame rearrangements. These files lack a portion of the clones; in checked studies, under half of the deficit traces to unresolved V genes, and the cause of the others is not known. Clonal size and the V and J genes are those of that table, whereas D and trimming came from the DNA. This sample comprises 25,000 to 35,000 clones, around four fifths of them detected only once. The ten largest clones represent about 0.8% of the sample.

With regard to this clone: Which antigen it targets is not known. Base qualities are not provided; no much larger clone lies one nucleotide away.

This TCR came from a human donor with classical Hodgkin lymphoma. The sequencing used CD4+ T cells from blood, collected before the fourth cycle of nivolumab. Recombination linked TRBV7-2 to TRBJ2-1; TRBD2 agrees with 9 junctional bases. The DNA sequence is TGTGCCAGCAGCTTACTAGCGGGACCTTACAATGAGCAGTTCTTC. This translates into CASSLLAGPYNEQFF.